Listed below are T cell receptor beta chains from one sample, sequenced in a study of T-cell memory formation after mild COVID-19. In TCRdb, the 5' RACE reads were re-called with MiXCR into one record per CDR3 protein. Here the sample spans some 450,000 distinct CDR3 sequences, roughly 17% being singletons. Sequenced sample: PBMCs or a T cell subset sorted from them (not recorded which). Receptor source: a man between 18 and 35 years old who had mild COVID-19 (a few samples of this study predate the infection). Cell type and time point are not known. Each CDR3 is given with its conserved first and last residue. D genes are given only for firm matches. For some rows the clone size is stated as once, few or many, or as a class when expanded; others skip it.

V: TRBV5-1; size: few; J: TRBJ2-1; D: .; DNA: TGCGCCAGCAGCCTCCGGGGGGCCAATATCCATGAGCAGTTCTTC; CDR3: CASSLRGANIHEQFF
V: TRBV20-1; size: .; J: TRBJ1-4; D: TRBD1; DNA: TGCAGTGCTAGAAGGGACAGGGTGGAAAAACTGTTTTTT; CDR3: CSARRDRVEKLFF
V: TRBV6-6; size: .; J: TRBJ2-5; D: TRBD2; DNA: TGTGCCAGCAGCGGGGGGGCCGCCGAGACCCAGTACTTC; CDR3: CASSGGAAETQYF
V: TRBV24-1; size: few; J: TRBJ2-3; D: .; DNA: TGTGCCACCAGCGGGGGGCGGCCTGATCCAACAGATACGCAGTATTTT; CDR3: CATSGGRPDPTDTQYF
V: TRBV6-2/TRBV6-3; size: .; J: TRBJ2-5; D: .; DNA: TGTGCCAGCAGTTACGGGGGGGGCATTACCCAGTACTTC; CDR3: CASSYGGGITQYF
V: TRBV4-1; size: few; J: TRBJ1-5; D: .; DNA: TGCGCCAGCAGCCACCCCCGGGGGGGAGGGAATCAGCCCCAGCATTTT; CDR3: CASSHPRGGGNQPQHF
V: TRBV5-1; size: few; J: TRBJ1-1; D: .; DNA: TGCGCCAGCAGCCACCCCGGGGTGAACACTGAAGCTTTCTTT; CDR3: CASSHPGVNTEAFF
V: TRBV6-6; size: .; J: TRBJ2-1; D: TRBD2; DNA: TGTGCCAGCAGTCCCCACCTCTTTCGCGGGGGGGCGTCCAATGAGCAGTTCTTC; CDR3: CASSPHLFRGGASNEQFF
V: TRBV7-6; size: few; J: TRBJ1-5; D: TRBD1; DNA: TGTGCCAGCAGCAAAGGGGACAGGTGGAATCAGCCCCAGCATTTT; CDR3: CASSKGDRWNQPQHF
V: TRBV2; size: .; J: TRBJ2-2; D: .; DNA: TGTGCCAGCAGTGAAGCGCAAGAAAACACCGGGGAGCTGTTTTTT; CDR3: CASSEAQENTGELFF
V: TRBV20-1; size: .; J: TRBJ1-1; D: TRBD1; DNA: TGCAGTGCTAGAACAGGGGCTAGGGGCACTGAAGCTTTCTTT; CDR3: CSARTGARGTEAFF
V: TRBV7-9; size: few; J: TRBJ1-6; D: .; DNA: TGTGCCAGCAGCCAGATGGCAGATAATTCACCCCTCCACTTT; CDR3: CASSQMADNSPLHF
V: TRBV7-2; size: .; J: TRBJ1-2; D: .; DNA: TGTGCCAGCAGCCTAGTGGGGGTATCTGGCTACACCTTC; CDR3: CASSLVGVSGYTF
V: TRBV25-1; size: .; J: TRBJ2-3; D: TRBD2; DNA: TGTGCCAGCAGTGACCATAAGCGGGGGTGGATGGATACGCAGTATTTT; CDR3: CASSDHKRGWMDTQYF
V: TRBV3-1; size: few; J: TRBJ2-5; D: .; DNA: TGTGCCAGCAGCCAAGAACAACCCGGCGTCGGGGAGACCCAGTACTTC; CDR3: CASSQEQPGVGETQYF
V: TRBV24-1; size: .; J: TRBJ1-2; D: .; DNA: TGTGCCACCAGTGATTCCTTCGACAGGACTAACTATGGCTACACCTTC; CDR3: CATSDSFDRTNYGYTF
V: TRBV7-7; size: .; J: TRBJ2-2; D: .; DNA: TGTGCCAGCAGCTCGGGACGGACAAACGGGGAGCTGTTTTTT; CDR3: CASSSGRTNGELFF
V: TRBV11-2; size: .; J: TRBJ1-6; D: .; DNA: TGTGCCAGCAGTCCCCCGTCCGGGTCCACCTATAATTCACCCCTCCACTTT; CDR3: CASSPPSGSTYNSPLHF
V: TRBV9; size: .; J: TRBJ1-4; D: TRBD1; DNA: TGTGCCAGCAGCCCGCGACAGGGGGCTAATGAAAAACTGTTTTTT; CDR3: CASSPRQGANEKLFF
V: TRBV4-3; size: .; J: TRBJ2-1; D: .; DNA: TGCGCCAGCAGCCAACCGGGACTTCAGGGACAGTTCTTC; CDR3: CASSQPGLQGQFF
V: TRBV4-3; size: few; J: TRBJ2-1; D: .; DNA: TGCGCCAGCAGCCGACGGGACGGTTACAATGAGCAGTTCTTC; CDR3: CASSRRDGYNEQFF
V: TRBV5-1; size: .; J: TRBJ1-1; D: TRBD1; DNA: TGCGCCAGCAGCCCTTACAGGGGGCGACACACTGAAGCTTTCTTT; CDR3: CASSPYRGRHTEAFF
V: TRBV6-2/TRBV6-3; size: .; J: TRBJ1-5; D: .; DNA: TGTGCCACCGGATCAGGGGATGGTAACAATCAGCCCCAGCATTTT; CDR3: CATGSGDGNNQPQHF
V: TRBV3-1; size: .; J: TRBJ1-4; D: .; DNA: TGTGCCACAGAAGGGGATACTGATGAAAAACTGTTTTTT; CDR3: CATEGDTDEKLFF
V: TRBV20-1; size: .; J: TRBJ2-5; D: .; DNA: TGCAGTGCTAAGTGGCAAGAGACCCAGTACTTC; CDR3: CSAKWQETQYF
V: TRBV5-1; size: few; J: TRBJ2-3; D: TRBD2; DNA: TGCGCCAGCAGCTTGCTAGCGGGGAAATCCACAGATACGCAGTATTTT; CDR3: CASSLLAGKSTDTQYF
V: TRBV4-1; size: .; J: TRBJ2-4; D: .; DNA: TGCGCCAGCAGCCAAGCAGGCAGACTGAGGGACATTCAGTACTTC; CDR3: CASSQAGRLRDIQYF
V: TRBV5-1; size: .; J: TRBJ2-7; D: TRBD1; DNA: TGCGCCAGCAGCAGAGGACAGGGGTTAGCCTACGAGCAGTACTTC; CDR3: CASSRGQGLAYEQYF